Listed below are T cell receptor beta chains from one sample, sequenced in a study of graft-versus-host responses after intestinal transplantation. Assay: immunoSEQ multiplex PCR; the TCRdb copy retains only in-frame clones and omits some. The table lists roughly 70,000 clones, approximately 92% of them singletons. The specimen was bone marrow, collected 700 to 850 days after intestinal transplantation. The receptors derive from a human patient who received an intestinal transplant, so some T cells may come from the graft donor. Each CDR3 is given with its conserved first and last residue.

V	CDR3
TRBV9	CASSVGKGGGNTGELFF
TRBV10-1	CASSEGHWAGNEQFF
TRBV30	CAWSRADTIYF
TRBV9	CASSVVSGKFNTEAFF
TRBV7-9	CASSLSGRVWETQYF
TRBV30	CAWSVARGAEQYF
TRBV6-5	CASSYGTGFDEQFF
TRBV15	CATSRIGTSTDTQYF
TRBV5-4	CASSPGEREGYEQYF
TRBV5-1	CASSPRDSHTDTQYF